The source of this T cell receptor (beta chain) is a study of T cell repertoires in cytomegalovirus infection. Whole-study context: Well-studied HLA-B-restricted epitopes and recently identified HLA-C-restricted epitopes of CMV were both used in the study. Public TCR beta signatures indicated both CMV infection and matching HLA type.

TCRdb passed the reads through MiXCR, listing each CDR3 protein once. The profile shows about 770,000 distinct CDR3 sequences, roughly 29% of them singletons. The table lists this clonotype with many counts. The antigen is not known. V shed 5 bases, J shed 4 bases, and the junction held 12 bases outside the gene matches. Per germline, CDR1 LGHDT and CDR2 YNNKEL (reference sequence). This CDR3 is 16 amino acids long. The source is a human donor in good health (CMV status not recorded). Some clones in this sample may be carry-over from other donors' samples. Sequencing used cultured CD8+ T cells from PBMCs, obtained from culture after CMV antigen stimulation. The genes are TRBV3-1 and TRBJ1-2; 8 bases agree with TRBD1. This CDR3 is CASSEPGQEPLYGYTF. The CDR3 nucleotides read TGTGCCAGCAGCGAACCGGGACAGGAGCCCCTCTATGGCTACACCTTC.